The clone carrying this TCR beta chain was observed a few times. The antigen remains unidentified. These data are taken from a study of cytomegalovirus exposure and HLA in healthy donors. Study-wide findings and caveats: Cytomegalovirus-associated TCR beta chains were listed, numbering 164. In an earlier analysis, in 587 donors, most V segments appeared productive either ~87% or ~30% of the time. HLA allele associations emerged for roughly 16,000 TCR beta sequences in a later analysis, at 0.05 false discovery rate.

Primers: 60 Vbeta forward and 13 Jbeta reverse. TCRdb's copy holds only in-frame clones and misses some; the assay was immunoSEQ multiplex PCR. Of roughly 190,000 clones in the sample, 60% to 85% were seen once. CDR3 length: 13 residues. The germline V gene encodes CDR1 MGHRA and CDR2 YSYEKL. Trimming stripped 0 bases from V and 4 bases from J, with 6 bases between. The sequencing input was PBMCs. The rearrangement links TRBV4-1 to TRBJ1-2; D gene uncertain. The source of this sequence is a girl aged 10 to 17 in good health and CMV-seropositive. The CDR3 coding sequence is TGCGCCAGCAGCCAAGAGGAGGCCTATGGCTACACCTTC. Translation gives CASSQEEAYGYTF.